The 31 T cell receptor beta chains presented below share a single source sample, sequenced in a study of identical twins. From the 5' RACE reads, TCRdb called clonotypes with MiXCR, one entry per CDR3 protein. Among roughly 720,000 distinct CDR3 sequences, 15% to 20% were seen once, and the ten largest hold 13%. The same specimen was also included in a second study, on T cells expressing NK-cell markers.

The sequenced sample was PBMCs. The receptors were sampled from a woman between 18 and 30 years old in good health.

This clonotype has a handful of counts. This chain joins TRBV12-3 or TRBV12-4 and TRBJ1-3; the D gene is possibly TRBD1 (5 bases). The CDR3 is 17 amino acids. The ends were cut back, 6 bases at V and 0 bases at J, with 18 bases in the middle. The CDR3 DNA is TGTGCCAGCAGGGTTTTGGGACGGACGCACTCTGGAAACACCATATATTTT. Translation: CASRVLGRTHSGNTIYF.

V and J are TRBV24-1 and TRBJ2-2; tentatively, D is TRBD2 (5 bases). The ends were cut back, 3 bases at V and 0 bases at J, with 7 bases in the middle. This CDR3 region has 15 residues. Germline-derived CDR1 and CDR2 are KGHDR and SFDVKD. CDR3 DNA: TGTGCCACCAGTGATAGCGGACCGAACACCGGGGAGCTGTTTTTT. It translates to CATSDSGPNTGELFF.

This chain links TRBV6-5 with TRBJ2-3; 8 bases are shared with TRBD1. Germline V gene data show CDR1 as MNHEY and CDR2 as SVGAGI. The length of the CDR3 is 12 residues. The CDR3 DNA is TGTGGAGCGGGCAGGGGGCCGGATACGCAGTATTTT. It specifies CGAGRGPDTQYF.

The chain couples TRBV12-3 or TRBV12-4 to TRBJ1-1; no clear D gene. V was shortened by 7 bases and J by 1 base, with 19 bases between the two germline ends. This CDR3 spans 16 amino acids. The DNA for the CDR3 is TGTGCCAGCATCCCCTTGGGTGGGCATAAGAACACTGAAGCTTTCTTT. It translates to CASIPLGGHKNTEAFF.

J is TRBJ2-1 and V is TRBV5-1, with 9 nucleotides matching TRBD1. Germline V CDR1 and CDR2: SGHRS, YFSETQ. The CDR3 is made up of 15 amino acids. With V trimmed by 1 base and J by 9 bases, 8 bases remained unmatched. CDR3 loop: CASSLQTGGEFEQFF. Written as DNA, the CDR3 is TGCGCCAGCAGCTTGCAGACAGGGGGTGAATTTGAGCAGTTCTTC.

This clonotype was counted a few times. The chain employs TRBV12-3 or TRBV12-4 and TRBJ2-3, with 7 bases identical to TRBD2. The CDR3 extends over 11 amino acids. J lost 8 bases, V lost 8 bases, and 4 bases had no gene match. The CDR3 loop is CASSWGGTQYF. CDR3 DNA sequence: TGTGCCAGCTCCTGGGGGGGTACGCAGTATTTT.

This clonotype was observed a handful of times. The V call is TRBV29-1, the J call TRBJ2-5; D is ambiguous. V lost 7 bases and J lost 5, with 20 bases in between. Looked up from germline, CDR1 is SQVTM and CDR2 is ANQGSEA. The CDR3 spans 14 residues. CDR3 nucleotide sequence: TGCAGCGGACGTGACCCCTTCTTTGGGGAGACCCAGTACTTC. Residues: CSGRDPFFGETQYF.

V gene TRBV3-1 combines with J gene TRBJ2-5; perhaps TRBD2 as D (6 bases). The CDR3 contains 14 residues. Germline assignment: CDR1 LGHDT and CDR2 YNNKEL (reference sequence). With 2 bases removed from V and 5 bases from J, the gap between germline ends came to 12 bases. Written as DNA, the CDR3 is TGTGCCAGCAGCCAATCAGCAGGGAGGGAGACCCAGTACTTC. Its translation is CASSQSAGRETQYF.

The J gene is TRBJ2-1, the V gene TRBV6-1; D gene ambiguous. V was pared by 7 bases and J by 0 bases, with 13 bases between. CDR3 size: 15 residues. The V gene's germline CDR1 is MNHNS and CDR2 SASEGT. The CDR3 coding sequence is TGTGCCAGCACCTTGGCGGAGCCCTCCTACAATGAGCAGTTCTTC. The encoded protein is CASTLAEPSYNEQFF.

CDR3 coding DNA: TGCAGTGCTCGGGCCCCGAACCAAGAGACCCAGTACTTC. Its protein product is CSARAPNQETQYF. This rearrangement joins TRBV20-1 to TRBJ2-5; D ambiguous. This CDR3 has 13 residues. V was shortened by 5 bases and J by 0 bases, with 10 bases between the two germline ends. Germline V CDR1 and CDR2: DFQATT, SNEGSKA (reference sequence).

This clonotype was detected only a few times. The chain has TRBV20-1 and TRBJ2-7; D is perhaps TRBD1 (6 bases). V dropped 6 bases and J dropped 1 base, with 13 bases sitting between them. There are 13 residues in the CDR3. Germline-derived CDR1 and CDR2 are DFQATT and SNEGSKA (reference sequence). DNA for the CDR3: TGCAGTGCCGAGCCTACAGGGTCCTACGAGCAGTACTTC. Protein product: CSAEPTGSYEQYF.

The V call is TRBV7-9, the J call TRBJ1-2; 7 bases map to TRBD1. CDR1 and CDR2 from the germline V gene are SEHNR and FQNEAQ (reference sequence). The length of the CDR3 is 17 residues. J was trimmed by 8 bases and V by 1 base; bases with no gene match: 16. The CDR3 nucleotides read TGTGCCAGCAGCTTAGGGGCGGGGACAGCACGGGCAGGGGGCTACACCTTC. Translation gives CASSLGAGTARAGGYTF.

V and J are TRBV7-2 and TRBJ1-1; no reliable D call. CDR1 is SGHTA and CDR2 is FQGNSA in the germline V gene. The CDR3 is 12 residues long. Trimming pared 10 bases from V and 0 bases from J, leaving 9 bases between. The chain's CDR3 is CATAYMNTEAFF. CDR3 in DNA: TGTGCCACCGCCTATATGAACACTGAAGCTTTCTTT.

V and J are TRBV5-1 and TRBJ1-5, with D possibly being TRBD1 (6 bases). Germline V lookup: CDR1 SGHRS, CDR2 YFSETQ. This CDR3 is 17 amino acids long. V was clipped by 4 bases and J by 9 bases, with 26 bases between them. This CDR3 reads CASSVDPPGQDSGPQHF. The CDR3 DNA is TGCGCCAGCAGCGTAGACCCCCCCGGGCAGGACAGCGGGCCCCAGCATTTT.

The chain joins TRBV6-5 to TRBJ2-2; D is perhaps TRBD2 (5 bases). This CDR3 is 15 amino acids long. Between the trimmed V and J ends, which lost 0 bases and 3 bases, there was a span of 8 bases. Germline CDR1 and CDR2: MNHEY and SVGAGI. The CDR3 reads CASSYSGIYTGELFF. The CDR3 coding sequence is TGTGCCAGCAGTTACTCCGGGATCTACACCGGGGAGCTGTTTTTT.

About this clonotype itself: Its ends do not fully match the called genes, so a read error is possible. The chain couples TRBV5-1 to TRBJ1-5, with D hard to call. Germline CDR1 SGHRS, CDR2 YFSETQ. The length of the CDR3 is 13 residues. The CDR3 region is CASSLEGSQPQHF. The CDR3 DNA sequence: TGTGCCAGCAGCTTAGAGGGATCTCAGCCCCAGCATTTT.

The chain has TRBV5-5 and TRBJ1-2; 8 nucleotides align to TRBD1. This CDR3 is built from 15 residues. CDR1 is SGHKS, CDR2 YYEKEE, per germline (reference sequence). J gave up 5 bases and V 0 bases, and 6 bases lay outside the gene matches. The CDR3 DNA reads as TGTGCCAGCAGCTTGGGGGGACAGGTTGGATATGGCTACACCTTC. Amino acids: CASSLGGQVGYGYTF.

This clonotype turned up a few times. V usage is TRBV6-5 and J usage is TRBJ2-2, with D unresolved. CDR1 is MNHEY, CDR2 SVGAGI, per germline. The CDR3 has 13 amino acids. The V and J ends lost 2 bases and 4 bases respectively, with 5 bases between them. The CDR3 sequence: CASSYLLTGELFF. The CDR3 nucleotides are TGTGCCAGCAGTTACCTGCTCACCGGGGAGCTGTTTTTT.

This clonotype was detected only a few times. V and J are TRBV10-3 and TRBJ2-7; 8 bases align to TRBD2. Unmatched junction bases numbered 4, after V lost 1 base and J lost 2 bases. The length of the CDR3 is 15 residues. Germline CDR1 reads ENHRY; CDR2 reads SYGVKD. As DNA, the CDR3 is TGTGCCATCAGTGAGTGGGGGACTAGTCCCTACGAGCAGTACTTC. Its protein is CAISEWGTSPYEQYF.

There are a few counts of this clonotype. The rearrangement uses TRBV10-3 and TRBJ2-3, with D possibly matching TRBD2 (7 bases). The CDR3 loop spans 13 amino acids. V lost 9 bases to trimming and J lost 4 bases, with 14 bases between them. Germline loops: CDR1 ENHRY, CDR2 SYGVKD. CDR3 coding DNA: TGTGCCATTGGGGGAGGGGGACCAGATACGCAGTATTTT. Translating gives CAIGGGGPDTQYF.

In this sample, this clonotype turned up many times. The chain joins TRBV12-3 or TRBV12-4 to TRBJ2-1; maybe TRBD1 (5 bases). This CDR3 comprises 12 residues. V lost 6 bases to trimming and J lost 6 bases, with 9 bases between them. The CDR3 DNA follows: TGTGCCAGCAGCTATCAGGGCAATGAGCAGTTCTTC. Translating it yields CASSYQGNEQFF.

This clonotype was observed a handful of times. The chain joins TRBV20-1 to TRBJ2-7; D is uncertain. This CDR3 comprises 14 residues. Germline CDR1 DFQATT, CDR2 SNEGSKA (reference sequence). The ends were cut back, 6 bases at V and 0 bases at J, with 15 bases in the middle. The CDR3 reads CSARRATGSYEQYF. As DNA, the CDR3 is TGCAGTGCACGCCGGGCCACTGGCTCCTACGAGCAGTACTTC.

V and J are TRBV12-3 or TRBV12-4 and TRBJ1-5; D not resolved. The CDR3 is 13 amino acids. V was shortened by 5 bases and J by 8 bases, with 13 bases between the two germline ends. CDR3 bases: TGTGCCAGCAGTCTGACCGCCCGGGAGCCCCAGCATTTT. It specifies CASSLTAREPQHF.

This clonotype appeared a few times. This chain uses TRBV29-1 with TRBJ2-1, with D maybe TRBD2 (6 bases). The ends were cut back, 6 bases at V and 7 bases at J, with 19 bases in the middle. This CDR3 contains 14 residues. Germline CDR1 is SQVTM and CDR2 is ANQGSEA. The CDR3 DNA reads TGCAGCGTGGGGCTCGGAGGGTTTAATAATGAGCAGTTCTTC. This sequence encodes CSVGLGGFNNEQFF.

Only a few counts were recorded for this clonotype. J is TRBJ2-7 and V is TRBV6-1, with 9 bases aligning to TRBD1. Germline CDR1 and CDR2: MNHNS and SASEGT. CDR3 length: 15 amino acids. After removal of 7 bases from V and 6 bases from J, the junction contained 13 bases not matched to a gene. Here the CDR3 reads CASTYVQGASPEQYF. CDR3 bases: TGTGCCAGCACCTACGTACAGGGGGCGTCCCCCGAGCAGTACTTC.

The chain is built from TRBV10-3 and TRBJ2-2; the D gene is possibly TRBD1 (6 bases). Germline V CDR1 and CDR2: ENHRY, SYGVKD. V lost 3 bases to trimming and J lost 6 bases, with 14 bases between them. This CDR3 region has 15 residues. This CDR3 reads CAISDTGLRPGELFF. Written as DNA, the CDR3 is TGTGCCATCAGTGACACAGGGTTGCGTCCCGGGGAGCTGTTTTTT.

In this sample, this clonotype turned up a few times. The chain uses TRBV10-3 and TRBJ1-6; D gene uncertain. This CDR3 contains 13 residues. The V and J ends lost 7 bases and 10 bases respectively, with 14 bases between them. From germline, CDR1 is ENHRY and CDR2 SYGVKD. CDR3 bases: TGTGCCATCACGGCAGATCATGCGTCACCCCTCCACTTT. Amino acids: CAITADHASPLHF.

The rearrangement joins TRBV7-2 to TRBJ2-5; unclear D gene. Germline V gene sequence: CDR1 SGHTA, CDR2 FQGNSA. The CDR3 runs to 15 residues. V was trimmed by 2 bases and J by 5 bases, leaving 15 bases between them. CDR3 coding DNA: TGTGCCAGCAGCTTAAATGTAAGGGTCCGGGAGACCCAGTACTTC. It codes for CASSLNVRVRETQYF. Filled out from reference TRBV7-2 and TRBJ2-5, the complete variable domain reads GAGVSQSPSNKVTEKGKDVELRCDPISGHTALYWYRQSLGQGLEFLIYFQGNSAPDKSGLPSDRFSAERTGGSVSTLTIQRTQQEDSAVYLCASSLNVRVRETQYFGPGTRLLVL.

This clonotype was found many times. The CDR3 DNA is TGCAGTGTCAGAGAGGGAGGGTCCTATAATTCACCCCTCCACTTT. Its translation is CSVREGGSYNSPLHF. The chain links TRBV20-1 to TRBJ1-6; D remains ambiguous. The V end lost 7 bases, the J end lost 1 base, and 14 bases lay between the germline ends. The CDR3 has 15 amino acids. The germline V gene encodes CDR1 DFQATT and CDR2 SNEGSKA (reference sequence).

This clonotype was observed a few times. The CDR3 protein is CSAQTSGRIGNEQFF. In DNA, the CDR3 is TGCAGTGCACAGACTAGCGGGAGGATTGGTAATGAGCAGTTCTTC. The J gene is TRBJ2-1, the V gene TRBV20-1; 13 bases are a match to TRBD2. With V trimmed by 6 bases and J by 7 bases, 9 bases remained unmatched. Germline values: CDR1 DFQATT, CDR2 SNEGSKA (reference sequence). CDR3 length: 15 residues.

The chain couples TRBV25-1 to TRBJ2-2, with D unclear. Germline lookup yields CDR1 MGHDK and CDR2 SYGVNS. Trimming cost V 6 bases and J 4 bases, with 12 bases left between them. The CDR3 is 14 amino acids. CDR3 region: CASSTDRSTGELFF. The DNA for the CDR3 is TGTGCCAGCAGCACGGATAGAAGCACCGGGGAGCTGTTTTTT.